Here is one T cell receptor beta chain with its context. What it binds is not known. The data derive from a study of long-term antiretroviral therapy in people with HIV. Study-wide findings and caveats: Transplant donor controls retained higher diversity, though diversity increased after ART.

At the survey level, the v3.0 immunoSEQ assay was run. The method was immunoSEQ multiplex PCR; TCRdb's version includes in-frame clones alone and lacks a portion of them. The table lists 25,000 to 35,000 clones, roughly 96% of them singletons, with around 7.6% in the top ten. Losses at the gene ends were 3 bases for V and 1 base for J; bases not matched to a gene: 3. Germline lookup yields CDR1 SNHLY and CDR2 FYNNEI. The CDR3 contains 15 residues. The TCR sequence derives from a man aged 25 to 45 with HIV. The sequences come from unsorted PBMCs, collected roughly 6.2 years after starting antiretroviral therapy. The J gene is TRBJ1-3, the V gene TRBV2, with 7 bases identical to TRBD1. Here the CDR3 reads CASSDRGRSGNTIYF. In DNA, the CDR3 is TGTGCCAGCAGTGACAGGGGGAGGTCTGGAAACACCATATATTTT.